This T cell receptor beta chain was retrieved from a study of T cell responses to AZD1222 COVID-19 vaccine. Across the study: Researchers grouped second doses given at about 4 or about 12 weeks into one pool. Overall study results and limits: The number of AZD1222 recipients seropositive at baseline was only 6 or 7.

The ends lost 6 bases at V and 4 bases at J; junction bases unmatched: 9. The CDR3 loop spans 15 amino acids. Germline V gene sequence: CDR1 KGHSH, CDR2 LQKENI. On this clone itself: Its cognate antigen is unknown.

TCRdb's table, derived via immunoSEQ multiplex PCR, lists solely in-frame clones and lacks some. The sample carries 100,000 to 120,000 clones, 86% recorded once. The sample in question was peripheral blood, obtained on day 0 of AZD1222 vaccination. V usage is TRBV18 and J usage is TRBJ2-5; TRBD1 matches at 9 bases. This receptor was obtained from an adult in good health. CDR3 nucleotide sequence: TGTGCCAGCTCGCCCCCGACAGGGGGTGGAGAGACCCAGTACTTC. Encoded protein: CASSPPTGGGETQYF.